This entry describes one T cell receptor beta chain. Its antigen specificity is not known. No base quality values were provided; no much bigger clone lies one nucleotide off. TCRbeta CDR3 regions were amplified from genomic DNA by means of the immunoSEQ Assay, a bias-controlled multiplex PCR. As for the authors' bioinformatics: Within the assay, amplification of reference gene primers was used to estimate how many nucleated cells each sample contained. To quantify the absolute abundance of each unique TCRbeta CDR3 rearrangement, sequence reads were collapsed and filtered. For each sample, productive Simpson clonality was calculated as the square root of Simpson's diversity index over productive rearrangements. TCRdb took this table from immuneACCESS and kept in-frame rearrangements with V and J called. Such tables lack part of the clones; where checked against another copy, unresolved V genes explain under half of the gap, and the rest is unexplained. Clone size and V and J calls were adopted from that table, with D and trimming inferred from the DNA. The sample profile shows hundreds of thousands of clones; around 85% of them were found once. Clones ranked in the top ten supply 4.5% to 5.5% of the sample.

This record belongs to a study of blood T cell repertoires in COVID-19 (dated by TCRdb to the early 2020s). Turning to the overall study: Samples covering the acute and convalescent phases of COVID-19 were provided by collaborators in the United States, Italy and Spain. The material from the prospective study consisted of cDNA or gDNA derived from T cells, B-cell-depleted T cells, or PBMCs. Subjects who had been exposed to COVID-19, were actively infected with it, or had recovered from it provided the deeply sampled blood TCRbeta repertoires that made up the dataset. A freely available public database, intended as a resource for researchers studying the immune response to SARS-CoV-2, is where the repertoires were released. Samples were obtained from the ongoing ImmuneRACE study (first 160 participants) and from about 1,300 subjects provided by 6 global collaborators. Sample metadata almost always included a de-identified subject ID, COVID-19 status, age in years and sex. Where available, HLA class I and class II types were obtained from metadata supplied by the sample provider rather than from assay-based typing. Beyond this particular receptor, the publication reports: The amount of clinical and demographic metadata varied by source and participant and was provided uncurated.

Ends trimmed: V by 3 bases, J by 7 bases; bases unmatched to a gene: 6. CDR1 is given as MNHEY and CDR2 as SVGEGT, both from the germline V gene. There are 14 amino acids in the CDR3, from cysteine to phenylalanine inclusive. This entry keeps only the CDR3 DNA: 42 bases, framed from base 1. One collaborating source in Seattle enrolled patients during active infection and followed them longitudinally through the course of disease. Whole blood was collected in K2EDTA tubes by collaborating institutions according to the institutions' own protocols. For TCRbeta analysis, collaborators shipped samples as frozen whole blood, isolated PBMCs, or DNA extracted from either of those sample types.

The specimen was peripheral blood. The sequence derives from a man between 50 and 59 years old with COVID-19, enrolled during active disease. The receptor chain draws on TRBV6-2 or TRBV6-3 and TRBJ1-1; 9 bases in the middle match TRBD1. For the CDR3, the sequence is CASSYLGTGNEAFF. The base sequence is TGTGCCAGCAGTTATCTGGGGACAGGGAATGAAGCTTTCTTT.